These 22 T cell receptor beta chains were sequenced from one sample in a study of OX40 agonist ivuxolimab in advanced cancers. The protocol was immunoSEQ multiplex PCR, while the TCRdb copy is restricted to in-frame clones and leaves out a portion. Among 35,000 to 40,000 clones listed, roughly nine tenths were seen once. This specimen consisted of CD4+ or CD8+ T cells sorted from blood, obtained in a trial of the OX40 agonist ivuxolimab. All receptors derive from an adult with an advanced solid tumor such as melanoma, head and neck, liver or kidney cancer.

J is TRBJ2-1 and V is TRBV5-5; D may be TRBD2 (5 bases). Germline lookup yields CDR1 SGHKS and CDR2 YYEKEE (reference sequence). The CDR3 runs to 18 residues. Trimming took 3 bases from V and 0 from J, leaving 19 bases between them. CDR3 sequence: CASSYSPASGSSYNEQFF. CDR3 coding DNA: TGTGCCAGCAGCTACTCCCCGGCTTCGGGGTCCTCCTACAATGAGCAGTTCTTC.

The chain employs TRBV10-2 and TRBJ2-6, with 9 bases fitting TRBD1. After removal of 11 bases from V and 4 bases from J, the junction contained 18 bases not matched to a gene. The V gene's germline CDR1 is WSHSY and CDR2 SAAADI. The CDR3 has 18 amino acids. CDR3 sequence reads: CASTVFDRGTGGANVLTF. Here the CDR3 DNA reads TGCGCCTCCACAGTGTTCGACAGGGGGACTGGCGGGGCCAACGTCCTGACTTTC.

The V and J genes are TRBV7-6 and TRBJ2-1, with a weak D call TRBD1 (6 bases). This CDR3 is built from 15 residues. V shed 1 base and J shed 5 bases, with 12 bases lying between them. Per the germline V gene, CDR1 is SGHVS and CDR2 is FNYEAQ. CDR3 sequence (DNA): TGTGCCAGCAGCTTAGTCCAGGGGTACGACAATGAGCAGTTCTTC. This encodes CASSLVQGYDNEQFF. The full variable domain, with the rest looked up from reference TRBV7-6 and TRBJ2-1, is GAGVSQSPRYKVTKRGQDVALRCDPISGHVSLYWYRQALGQGPEFLTYFNYEAQQDKSGLPNDRFSAERPEGSISTLTIQRTEQRDSAMYRCASSLVQGYDNEQFFGPGTRLTVL.

This clone was found a few times. This chain uses TRBV4-1 with TRBJ1-1; D is unclear. From germline, CDR1 is MGHRA and CDR2 YSYEKL. V was trimmed by 5 bases and J by 0 bases, leaving 10 bases between them. The CDR3 covers 14 residues. CDR3 DNA: TGCGCCAGCAGCATCCGGCAGCTGAACACTGAAGCTTTCTTT. It encodes CASSIRQLNTEAFF.

The CDR3 nucleotides read TGCGCCAGCAGCTTGGCCTACGAGCAGTACTTC. Translation: CASSLAYEQYF. V is TRBV5-1 and J is TRBJ2-5; D is ambiguous. The better agreement between TRBJ2-7 and the DNA end casts doubt on the J call. The CDR3 totals 11 residues. Germline CDR1 and CDR2: SGHRS and YFSETQ.

V gene TRBV6-5 combines with J gene TRBJ2-7; the match to TRBD2 covers 11 bases. This CDR3 contains 15 residues. The germline gives CDR1 MNHEY, CDR2 SVGAGI. The trim removed 3 bases at V and 7 bases at J, leaving 8 bases unmatched. The CDR3 is CASSYGSGGAGEQYF. The CDR3 bases are TGTGCCAGCAGTTATGGTAGCGGGGGGGCTGGTGAGCAGTACTTC.

The chain couples TRBV28 to TRBJ1-1, with 7 bases aligning to TRBD1. Germline-derived CDR1 and CDR2 are MDHEN and SYDVKM. J was trimmed by 6 bases and V by 0 bases; bases with no gene match: 10. The CDR3 runs to 16 residues. The CDR3 bases are TGTGCCAGCAGTTTATGGTTAGGGGGCATTAGGGCTGAAGCTTTCTTT. Protein product: CASSLWLGGIRAEAFF.

A single count supports this clone. V usage is TRBV9 and J usage is TRBJ2-7; D gene uncertain. The length of the CDR3 is 13 residues. Germline values: CDR1 SGDLS, CDR2 YYNGEE. The ends were cut back, 0 bases at V and 3 bases at J, with 7 bases in the middle. Here the CDR3 DNA reads TGTGCCAGCAGCGTAGTAGGCGGCTACGAGCAGTACTTC. Translating it yields CASSVVGGYEQYF. The entire variable domain, with the rest obtained from reference TRBV9 and TRBJ2-7, is as follows: DSGVTQTPKHLITATGQRVTLRCSPRSGDLSVYWYQQSLDQGLQFLIQYYNGEERAKGNILERFSAQQFPDLHSELNLSSLELGDSALYFCASSVVGGYEQYFGPGTRLTVT.

The rearrangement uses TRBV28 and TRBJ1-1; TRBD1 is a possible D gene (5 bases). CDR1 is MDHEN and CDR2 is SYDVKM in the germline V gene. Between the trimmed V and J ends, which lost 4 bases and 4 bases, there was a span of 13 bases. CDR3 size: 14 residues. CDR3 in amino acids: CASSSPEGPTEAFF. The CDR3 nucleotides read TGTGCCAGCAGTTCCCCGGAGGGGCCCACTGAAGCTTTCTTT.

This rearrangement joins TRBV21-1 to TRBJ2-1; TRBD1, as called in the table, went unchecked against the DNA. TRBV21-1 is noted as a pseudogene. The CDR3 has 19 amino acids. The DNA of the CDR3 is TGTGCCAGCAGCAAAAAGACCTACGATACAGGGGAGAGGGTCAATGAGCAGTTCTTC. It encodes CASSKKTYDTGERVNEQFF.

The chain is built from TRBV19 and TRBJ1-5, with 11 bases fitting TRBD1. Germline-derived CDR1 and CDR2 are LNHDA and SQIVND (reference sequence). Trimming cost V 5 bases and J 3 bases; bases outside gene matches: 3. The CDR3 is made up of 15 amino acids. The CDR3 sequence: CASSLGQGANQPQHF. The CDR3 region has the DNA TGTGCCAGTAGTCTAGGACAGGGGGCCAATCAGCCCCAGCATTTT.

This rearrangement joins TRBV4-1 to TRBJ2-5; D gene unclear. There are 12 residues in the CDR3. Trimming shortened V by 0 bases and J by 7 bases, and 6 bases separated the two germline ends. CDR1 and CDR2 (germline): MGHRA, YSYEKL. CDR3 loop: CASSQDRLTQYF. DNA of the CDR3: TGCGCCAGCAGCCAAGATCGGCTGACCCAGTACTTC.

The rearrangement uses TRBV28 and TRBJ1-4, with TRBD1 as a possible D gene (6 bases). Germline V gives CDR1 MDHEN, CDR2 SYDVKM. V shed 2 bases and J shed 7 bases, with 11 bases lying between them. The CDR3 totals 14 residues. CDR3 loop: CASSLEGGSEKLFF. DNA of the CDR3: TGTGCCAGCAGTTTAGAAGGGGGTAGTGAAAAACTGTTTTTT.

The chain has TRBV27 and TRBJ2-5, with 14 bases identical to TRBD2. Matching the DNA end better, TRBJ2-7 makes the J call doubtful. The CDR3 length is 17 residues. Germline CDR1 is MNHEY and CDR2 is SMNVEV (reference sequence). For the CDR3, the DNA is TGTGCCAGCAGTCCGGGACTAGCGGGGGCCAGCACCTACGAGCAGTACTTC. It encodes CASSPGLAGASTYEQYF.

The rearrangement joins TRBV29-1 to TRBJ2-7; 9 bases fit TRBD1. Germline loops: CDR1 SQVTM, CDR2 ANQGSEA. The CDR3 is 14 residues long. The trim removed 0 bases at V and 2 bases at J, leaving 2 bases unmatched. CDR3 coding DNA: TGCAGCGTTGAAGAGGGGACAGGGACCTACGAGCAGTACTTC. It codes for CSVEEGTGTYEQYF.

This chain uses TRBV14 with TRBJ2-5; unclear D gene. This CDR3 spans 13 amino acids. Germline CDR1 SGHDN, CDR2 FVKESK. Trimming shortened V by 6 bases and J by 2 bases, and 10 bases separated the two germline ends. CDR3 bases: TGTGCCAGCAGGGGGTGGGATCAAGAGACCCAGTACTTC. Amino acid sequence: CASRGWDQETQYF. The whole variable domain, filled in from reference TRBV14 and TRBJ2-5, reads EAGVTQFPSHSVIEKGQTVTLRCDPISGHDNLYWYRRVMGKEIKFLLHFVKESKQDESGMPNNRFLAERTGGTYSTLKVQPAELEDSGVYFCASRGWDQETQYFGPGTRLLVL.

The CDR3 DNA sequence: TGCAGCGAGAGGACTAGCGGAGGGCCCGGTACGCAGTATTTT. This gives the protein CSERTSGGPGTQYF. The rearrangement joins TRBV29-1 to TRBJ2-3; TRBD2 aligns across 10 bases. V gave up 7 bases and J gave up 8 bases; unmatched junction bases: 12. CDR3 length equals 14 residues. Germline CDR1 reads SQVTM; CDR2 reads ANQGSEA.

This chain links TRBV27 with TRBJ2-7; 12 bases fit TRBD1. V lost 6 bases and J lost 4; bases outside the gene matches: 4. Looked up from germline, CDR1 is MNHEY and CDR2 is SMNVEV (reference sequence). The CDR3 is made up of 14 amino acids. The CDR3 sequence is CASRPGQGAYEQYF. CDR3 sequence (DNA): TGTGCCAGCAGGCCGGGACAGGGGGCTTACGAGCAGTACTTC.

The chain is built from TRBV2 and TRBJ1-2; 7 bases align to TRBD1. This CDR3 spans 14 amino acids. Germline-derived CDR1 and CDR2 are SNHLY and FYNNEI. V lost 3 bases, J lost 2 bases, and 3 bases stayed unmatched. The chain's CDR3 is CASSEIQGNYGYTF. The CDR3 DNA is TGTGCCAGCAGTGAGATACAGGGGAACTATGGCTACACCTTC.

The chain has TRBV4-3 and TRBJ1-4; D possibly corresponds to TRBD1 (6 bases). The CDR3 is made up of 15 amino acids. The germline V and J ends were trimmed by 0 bases and 7 bases, with 12 bases remaining between them. Looked up from germline, CDR1 is LGHNA and CDR2 is YSLEER. The CDR3 loop is CASSQEWGAGEKLFF. The CDR3 nucleotides are TGCGCCAGCAGCCAAGAGTGGGGGGCGGGTGAAAAACTGTTTTTT.

In DNA form, the CDR3 reads TGTGCCAGCAGTGAAGGACAGGGGGTAGGGTACGAGCAGTACTTC. Protein sequence: CASSEGQGVGYEQYF. The chain is built from TRBV6-1 and TRBJ2-5; the match to TRBD1 covers 9 bases. TRBJ2-7 matches the DNA end more closely, so the J call is doubtful. Germline V gene data show CDR1 as MNHNS and CDR2 as SASEGT. The CDR3 extends over 15 amino acids.

The V gene is TRBV5-8, the J gene TRBJ1-5; 7 bases are a match to TRBD1. CDR3 size: 15 residues. CDR1 SGHTS and CDR2 YDEGEE come from the germline V gene. V lost 4 bases, J lost 5 bases, and 9 bases stayed unmatched. The CDR3 sequence: CASSRDGTEDQPQHF. CDR3 in DNA: TGTGCCAGCAGCCGGGACGGGACAGAAGATCAGCCCCAGCATTTT. The whole variable domain, remainder taken from reference TRBV5-8 and TRBJ1-5, is EAGVTQSPTHLIKTRGQQATLRCSPISGHTSVYWYQQALGLGLQFLLWYDEGEERNRGNFPPRFSGRQFPNYSSELNVNALELEDSALYLCASSRDGTEDQPQHFGDGTRLSIL.